A selection of T cell receptor beta chains follows, all from one sample in a study of CD8 T cells in Susac syndrome. From the immunoSEQ multiplex PCR reads, TCRdb called clonotypes with MiXCR, one entry per CDR3 protein. The repertoire includes about 200,000 distinct CDR3 sequences, 95% of them detected once, and 0.1% sits in the top ten. Sequenced: CD4+ T cells from PBMCs. The receptor set was obtained from a human donor in good health. Each CDR3 is given with its conserved first and last residue. D genes are given only for firm matches. For some rows the clone size is stated as once, few or many, or as a class when expanded; others skip it.

abundance: NA
v_gene: TRBV7-8
j_gene: TRBJ2-1
d_gene: NA
CDR3aa: CASSLGRQNEQFF
CDR3nt: TGTGCCAGCAGCTTAGGGCGTCAAAATGAGCAGTTCTTC

abundance: NA
v_gene: TRBV5-4
j_gene: TRBJ1-2
d_gene: TRBD1
CDR3aa: CASSLLRQGNYGYTF
CDR3nt: TGTGCCAGCAGCTTATTACGACAGGGAAACTATGGCTACACCTTC

abundance: NA
v_gene: TRBV19
j_gene: TRBJ2-3
d_gene: NA
CDR3aa: CASSMRLGVFTDTQYF
CDR3nt: TGTGCCAGTAGTATGAGACTAGGGGTATTCACAGATACGCAGTATTTT

abundance: once
v_gene: TRBV27
j_gene: TRBJ1-6
d_gene: TRBD1
CDR3aa: CASSWDRGSPLHF
CDR3nt: TGTGCCAGCAGTTGGGACAGGGGTTCACCCCTCCACTTT

abundance: NA
v_gene: TRBV3-1
j_gene: TRBJ2-2
d_gene: NA
CDR3aa: CASSHGLAKPAGELFF
CDR3nt: TGTGCCAGCAGCCATGGTTTGGCTAAGCCCGCCGGGGAGCTGTTTTTT

abundance: NA
v_gene: TRBV6-5
j_gene: TRBJ1-6
d_gene: NA
CDR3aa: CASAGRHNSPLHF
CDR3nt: TGTGCCAGCGCGGGGCGGCATAATTCACCCCTCCACTTT

abundance: NA
v_gene: TRBV7-2
j_gene: TRBJ2-2
d_gene: TRBD2
CDR3aa: CASRYSGGAAGELFF
CDR3nt: TGTGCCAGCAGATATAGCGGGGGGGCCGCCGGGGAGCTGTTTTTT

abundance: NA
v_gene: TRBV4-1
j_gene: TRBJ2-1
d_gene: TRBD1
CDR3aa: CASSKAGTGLRNIEQFF
CDR3nt: TGCGCCAGCAGCAAAGCAGGGACAGGCCTACGTAACATTGAGCAGTTCTTC

abundance: NA
v_gene: TRBV3-1
j_gene: TRBJ2-7
d_gene: TRBD1
CDR3aa: CASSTTRDRGAEQYF
CDR3nt: TGTGCCAGCAGCACCACTCGAGACAGGGGGGCTGAGCAGTACTTC

abundance: NA
v_gene: TRBV20-1
j_gene: TRBJ1-2
d_gene: NA
CDR3aa: CSARDSSTYGYTF
CDR3nt: TGCAGTGCCAGAGACAGCTCCACCTATGGCTACACCTTC

abundance: NA
v_gene: TRBV12-3/TRBV12-4
j_gene: TRBJ1-4
d_gene: NA
CDR3aa: CASSIPDFTNEKLFF
CDR3nt: TGTGCCAGCAGCATACCAGACTTCACTAATGAAAAACTGTTTTTT

abundance: once
v_gene: TRBV6-5
j_gene: TRBJ1-2
d_gene: TRBD1
CDR3aa: CASSYSDRGQYGYTF
CDR3nt: TGTGCCAGCAGTTACTCGGACAGGGGCCAATATGGCTACACCTTC

abundance: NA
v_gene: TRBV10-3
j_gene: TRBJ1-4
d_gene: NA
CDR3aa: CAISAALGSEKLFF
CDR3nt: TGTGCCATCAGTGCTGCCTTAGGGAGTGAAAAACTGTTTTTT

abundance: NA
v_gene: TRBV6-5
j_gene: TRBJ1-2
d_gene: TRBD1
CDR3aa: CASRKHEGAYGYTF
CDR3nt: TGTGCCAGCAGAAAACATGAGGGGGCCTATGGCTACACCTTC

abundance: once
v_gene: TRBV9
j_gene: TRBJ1-6
d_gene: NA
CDR3aa: CASSVQGGGPPLHF
CDR3nt: TGTGCCAGCAGCGTACAGGGTGGAGGACCACCCCTCCACTTT

abundance: NA
v_gene: TRBV12-3/TRBV12-4
j_gene: TRBJ2-1
d_gene: TRBD2
CDR3aa: CASRERAGGSYNEQFF
CDR3nt: TGTGCCAGCAGGGAGAGAGCGGGAGGGTCCTACAATGAGCAGTTCTTC

abundance: NA
v_gene: TRBV11-2
j_gene: TRBJ2-1
d_gene: TRBD2
CDR3aa: CASSSLRGERYNEQFF
CDR3nt: TGTGCCAGCAGCTCCCTCCGGGGGGAGCGGTACAATGAGCAGTTCTTC

abundance: NA
v_gene: TRBV7-9
j_gene: TRBJ2-2
d_gene: NA
CDR3aa: CASSLRFGELFF
CDR3nt: TGTGCCAGCAGCCTCCGATTCGGGGAGCTGTTTTTT

abundance: NA
v_gene: TRBV29-1
j_gene: TRBJ1-5
d_gene: NA
CDR3aa: CSVEVGYNQPQHF
CDR3nt: TGCAGCGTTGAAGTCGGGTACAATCAGCCCCAGCATTTT

abundance: NA
v_gene: TRBV10-3
j_gene: TRBJ2-5
d_gene: TRBD1
CDR3aa: CAISADLRSLKPGQSQTQYF
CDR3nt: TGTGCCATCAGTGCCGACTTAAGGTCTTTGAAACCGGGACAGTCCCAGACCCAGTACTTC

abundance: NA
v_gene: TRBV2
j_gene: TRBJ2-2
d_gene: NA
CDR3aa: CASIGRTNTGELFF
CDR3nt: TGTGCCAGCATAGGTCGGACGAACACCGGGGAGCTGTTTTTT

abundance: NA
v_gene: TRBV30
j_gene: TRBJ2-3
d_gene: NA
CDR3aa: CAWTVKGPLTDTQYF
CDR3nt: TGTGCCTGGACCGTAAAGGGGCCCCTCACAGATACGCAGTATTTT

abundance: NA
v_gene: TRBV2
j_gene: TRBJ1-4
d_gene: TRBD1
CDR3aa: CASRSGTGNEKLFF
CDR3nt: TGTGCCAGCAGGTCCGGGACAGGGAATGAAAAACTGTTTTTT

abundance: NA
v_gene: TRBV20-1
j_gene: TRBJ1-2
d_gene: NA
CDR3aa: CSARDTGHGYTF
CDR3nt: TGCAGTGCTAGAGACACAGGGCACGGCTACACCTTC

abundance: NA
v_gene: TRBV14
j_gene: TRBJ1-1
d_gene: TRBD1
CDR3aa: CASSTGTVNTEAFF
CDR3nt: TGTGCCAGCAGCACAGGGACAGTGAACACTGAAGCTTTCTTT

abundance: NA
v_gene: TRBV5-1
j_gene: TRBJ2-4
d_gene: NA
CDR3aa: CASSPARLEQNIQYF
CDR3nt: TGCGCCAGCAGCCCCGCCCGACTAGAGCAAAACATTCAGTACTTC

abundance: NA
v_gene: TRBV27
j_gene: TRBJ1-2
d_gene: NA
CDR3aa: CASSLSRDLYGYTF
CDR3nt: TGTGCCAGCAGTTTATCGAGGGATCTCTATGGCTACACCTTC

abundance: NA
v_gene: TRBV15
j_gene: TRBJ2-1
d_gene: TRBD2
CDR3aa: CATSIGGSGNEQFF
CDR3nt: TGTGCCACCAGCATCGGCGGGAGTGGCAATGAGCAGTTCTTC

abundance: NA
v_gene: TRBV7-2
j_gene: TRBJ2-7
d_gene: NA
CDR3aa: CASSLEVAGTYEQYF
CDR3nt: TGTGCCAGCAGCTTAGAGGTCGCGGGGACCTACGAGCAGTACTTC

abundance: NA
v_gene: TRBV12-3/TRBV12-4
j_gene: TRBJ2-2
d_gene: TRBD1
CDR3aa: CASSRQGGGTGELFF
CDR3nt: TGTGCCAGCAGTCGACAGGGGGGAGGCACCGGGGAGCTGTTTTTT

abundance: NA
v_gene: TRBV19
j_gene: TRBJ2-5
d_gene: TRBD2
CDR3aa: CASESGAQETQYF
CDR3nt: TGTGCCAGTGAAAGCGGGGCCCAAGAGACCCAGTACTTC

abundance: NA
v_gene: TRBV3-1
j_gene: TRBJ2-3
d_gene: TRBD2
CDR3aa: CASSRLAASTDTQYF
CDR3nt: TGTGCCAGCAGCAGACTAGCGGCAAGCACAGATACGCAGTATTTT

abundance: NA
v_gene: TRBV30
j_gene: TRBJ2-3
d_gene: NA
CDR3aa: CAWSMGLTDTQYF
CDR3nt: TGTGCCTGGAGTATGGGACTCACAGATACGCAGTATTTT

abundance: NA
v_gene: TRBV12-3/TRBV12-4
j_gene: TRBJ1-3
d_gene: NA
CDR3aa: CASSLRGGTSGNTIYF
CDR3nt: TGTGCCAGCAGTCTTCGAGGCGGAACCTCTGGAAACACCATATATTTT

abundance: NA
v_gene: TRBV12-3/TRBV12-4
j_gene: TRBJ1-2
d_gene: TRBD1
CDR3aa: CASSLVQGAGGYTF
CDR3nt: TGTGCCAGCAGTTTGGTACAGGGGGCAGGAGGCTACACCTTC

abundance: NA
v_gene: TRBV18
j_gene: TRBJ1-1
d_gene: NA
CDR3aa: CASSPGASNTEAFF
CDR3nt: TGTGCCAGCTCACCAGGGGCCTCGAACACTGAAGCTTTCTTT

abundance: NA
v_gene: TRBV5-4
j_gene: TRBJ1-6
d_gene: NA
CDR3aa: CASSYDPEGSSPLHF
CDR3nt: TGTGCCAGCAGCTACGACCCGGAAGGCAGTTCACCCCTCCACTTT

abundance: NA
v_gene: TRBV11-3
j_gene: TRBJ2-5
d_gene: TRBD1
CDR3aa: CASSLGQGSETQYF
CDR3nt: TGTGCCAGCAGCCTAGGACAGGGGTCGGAGACCCAGTACTTC

abundance: NA
v_gene: TRBV24-1
j_gene: TRBJ2-5
d_gene: NA
CDR3aa: CATSEPGLGETQYF
CDR3nt: TGTGCCACCAGTGAACCGGGGCTTGGGGAGACCCAGTACTTC

abundance: NA
v_gene: TRBV11-2
j_gene: TRBJ1-5
d_gene: NA
CDR3aa: CASSFDRIQPQHF
CDR3nt: TGTGCCAGCAGCTTCGACAGGATTCAGCCCCAGCATTTT

abundance: NA
v_gene: TRBV30
j_gene: TRBJ1-5
d_gene: NA
CDR3aa: CAWSVLVDNQPQHF
CDR3nt: TGTGCCTGGAGTGTACTGGTCGACAATCAGCCCCAGCATTTT

abundance: once
v_gene: TRBV2
j_gene: TRBJ1-2
d_gene: TRBD1
CDR3aa: CASSGTGGGYDGYTF
CDR3nt: TGTGCCAGCAGCGGGACAGGGGGCGGCTACGATGGCTACACCTTC

abundance: NA
v_gene: TRBV2
j_gene: TRBJ2-5
d_gene: TRBD1
CDR3aa: CASSPGQGREETQYF
CDR3nt: TGTGCCAGCAGTCCGGGACAGGGGAGGGAAGAGACCCAGTACTTC

abundance: NA
v_gene: TRBV27
j_gene: TRBJ1-5
d_gene: NA
CDR3aa: CASLALGEGNQPQHF
CDR3nt: TGTGCCAGCCTGGCGTTAGGAGAGGGCAATCAGCCCCAGCATTTT

abundance: NA
v_gene: TRBV29-1
j_gene: TRBJ2-3
d_gene: TRBD2
CDR3aa: CSARGGGTDTQYF
CDR3nt: TGCAGCGCCCGGGGGGGAGGCACAGATACGCAGTATTTT

abundance: NA
v_gene: TRBV3-1
j_gene: TRBJ2-3
d_gene: NA
CDR3aa: CASKGLSDTQYF
CDR3nt: TGTGCCAGCAAAGGTTTATCAGATACGCAGTATTTT

abundance: NA
v_gene: TRBV30
j_gene: TRBJ2-3
d_gene: NA
CDR3aa: CAWSGHLRTDTQYF
CDR3nt: TGTGCCTGGAGTGGGCACCTCAGAACAGATACGCAGTATTTT

abundance: NA
v_gene: TRBV18
j_gene: TRBJ2-4
d_gene: NA
CDR3aa: CASSMRGEDIQYF
CDR3nt: TGTGCCAGCTCCATGAGGGGAGAGGACATTCAGTACTTC

abundance: once
v_gene: TRBV6-6
j_gene: TRBJ2-2
d_gene: NA
CDR3aa: CASRARGDTGELFF
CDR3nt: TGTGCCAGCCGAGCCAGGGGTGACACCGGGGAGCTGTTTTTT

abundance: NA
v_gene: TRBV5-1
j_gene: TRBJ1-5
d_gene: NA
CDR3aa: CASSSGVDQPQHF
CDR3nt: TGCGCCAGCAGCTCAGGGGTGGATCAGCCCCAGCATTTT

abundance: NA
v_gene: TRBV18
j_gene: TRBJ2-7
d_gene: TRBD1
CDR3aa: CASGTGTSSYEQYF
CDR3nt: TGTGCCAGCGGGACAGGGACGAGCTCCTACGAGCAGTACTTC

abundance: NA
v_gene: TRBV18
j_gene: TRBJ2-5
d_gene: NA
CDR3aa: CASSPPSVQETQYF
CDR3nt: TGTGCCAGCTCACCACCGTCAGTCCAAGAGACCCAGTACTTC

abundance: NA
v_gene: TRBV4-1
j_gene: TRBJ1-2
d_gene: NA
CDR3aa: CASSQEGQIYGYTF
CDR3nt: TGCGCCAGCAGCCAAGAGGGACAAATCTATGGCTACACCTTC

abundance: NA
v_gene: TRBV12-3/TRBV12-4
j_gene: TRBJ1-2
d_gene: TRBD1
CDR3aa: CASTQDRVETSYGYTF
CDR3nt: TGTGCCAGCACTCAAGACAGGGTGGAAACCTCCTATGGCTACACCTTC

abundance: NA
v_gene: TRBV7-2
j_gene: TRBJ1-6
d_gene: TRBD1
CDR3aa: CASSKDRSPDSPLHF
CDR3nt: TGTGCCAGCAGCAAGGACAGGTCCCCCGATTCACCCCTCCACTTT

abundance: NA
v_gene: TRBV3-1
j_gene: TRBJ1-6
d_gene: TRBD1
CDR3aa: CASSQGTGVRPLHF
CDR3nt: TGTGCCAGCAGCCAGGGGACAGGGGTAAGACCCCTCCACTTT